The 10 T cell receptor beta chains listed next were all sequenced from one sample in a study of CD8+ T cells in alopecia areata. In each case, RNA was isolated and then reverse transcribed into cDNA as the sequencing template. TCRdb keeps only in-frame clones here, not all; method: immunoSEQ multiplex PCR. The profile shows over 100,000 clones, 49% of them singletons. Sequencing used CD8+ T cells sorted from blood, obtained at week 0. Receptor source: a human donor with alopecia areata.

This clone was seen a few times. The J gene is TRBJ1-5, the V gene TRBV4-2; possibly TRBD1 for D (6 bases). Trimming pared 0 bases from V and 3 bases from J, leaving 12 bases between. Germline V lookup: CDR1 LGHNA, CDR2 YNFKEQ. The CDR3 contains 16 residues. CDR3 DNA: TGTGCCAGCAGCCAAGATAGGTCAGGGGTCAATCAGCCCCAGCATTTT. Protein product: CASSQDRSGVNQPQHF.

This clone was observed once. The CDR3 sequence is CASSPTSGEQETQYF. In nucleotides, the CDR3 is TGTGCCAGCAGCCCTACTAGCGGGGAGCAAGAGACCCAGTACTTC. The V call is TRBV7-6, the J call TRBJ2-5; TRBD2 matches at 10 bases. Germline lookup yields CDR1 SGHVS and CDR2 FNYEAQ. V was clipped by 5 bases and J by 2 bases; unmatched bases: 5. The CDR3 is 15 amino acids.

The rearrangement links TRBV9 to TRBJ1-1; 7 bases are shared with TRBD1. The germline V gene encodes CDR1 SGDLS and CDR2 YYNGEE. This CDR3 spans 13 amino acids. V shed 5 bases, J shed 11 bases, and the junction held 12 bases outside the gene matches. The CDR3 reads CASSSGTLRGAFF. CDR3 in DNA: TGTGCCAGCAGTTCCGGGACGCTCAGGGGGGCTTTCTTT.

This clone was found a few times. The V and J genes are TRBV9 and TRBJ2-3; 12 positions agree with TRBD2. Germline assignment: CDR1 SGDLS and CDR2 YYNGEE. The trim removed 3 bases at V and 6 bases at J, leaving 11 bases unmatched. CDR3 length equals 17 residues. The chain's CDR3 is CASSGTGLAGLADTQYF. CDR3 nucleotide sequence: TGTGCCAGCAGCGGAACCGGACTAGCGGGGCTCGCGGATACGCAGTATTTT.

CDR3 in DNA: TGCGCCAGCAGAATCCTGCGGGGGGGCACAGATACGCAGTATTTT. This translates into CASRILRGGTDTQYF. The J gene is TRBJ2-3, the V gene TRBV5-1; TRBD2 matches at 8 bases. Germline V lookup: CDR1 SGHRS, CDR2 YFSETQ. V shed 5 bases and J 1 base; nucleotides not matched to a gene: 6. The CDR3 has 15 residues.

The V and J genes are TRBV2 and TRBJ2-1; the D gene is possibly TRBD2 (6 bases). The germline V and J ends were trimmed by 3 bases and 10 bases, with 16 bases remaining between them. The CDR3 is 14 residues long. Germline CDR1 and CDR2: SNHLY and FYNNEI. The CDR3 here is CASSDKVAVGEQFF. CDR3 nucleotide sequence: TGTGCCAGCAGTGATAAGGTAGCGGTGGGAGAGCAGTTCTTC.

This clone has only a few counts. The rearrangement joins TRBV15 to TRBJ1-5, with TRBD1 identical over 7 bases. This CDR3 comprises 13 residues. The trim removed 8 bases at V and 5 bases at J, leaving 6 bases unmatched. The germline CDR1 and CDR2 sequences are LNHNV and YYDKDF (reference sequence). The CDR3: CATGTGEDQPQHF. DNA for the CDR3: TGTGCCACCGGCACAGGGGAGGATCAGCCCCAGCATTTT.

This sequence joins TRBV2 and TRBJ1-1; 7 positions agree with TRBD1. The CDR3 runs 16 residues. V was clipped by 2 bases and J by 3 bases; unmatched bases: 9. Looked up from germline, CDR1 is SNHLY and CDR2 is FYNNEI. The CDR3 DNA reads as TGTGCCAGCAGTGAAAGTATTTTTGGGACAGACACTGAAGCTTTCTTT. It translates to CASSESIFGTDTEAFF.

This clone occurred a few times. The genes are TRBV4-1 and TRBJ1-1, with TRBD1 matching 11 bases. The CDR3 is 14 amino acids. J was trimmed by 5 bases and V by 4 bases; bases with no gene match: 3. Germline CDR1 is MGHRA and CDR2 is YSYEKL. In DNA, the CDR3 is TGCGCCAGCAGCCGGGGACAGGGGGAAACTGAAGCTTTCTTT. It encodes CASSRGQGETEAFF.

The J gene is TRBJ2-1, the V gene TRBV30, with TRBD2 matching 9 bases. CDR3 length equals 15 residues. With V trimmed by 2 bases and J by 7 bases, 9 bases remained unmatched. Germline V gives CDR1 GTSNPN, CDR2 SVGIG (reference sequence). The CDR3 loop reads CAWSLSAGGYNEQFF. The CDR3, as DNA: TGTGCCTGGAGTCTTTCGGCGGGGGGGTATAATGAGCAGTTCTTC.